The 5 T cell receptor beta chains presented below share a single source sample, sequenced in a study of T cells expressing NK-cell markers. TCRdb re-called the 5' RACE reads and gives one entry per CDR3 protein, without DNA. The sample's table shows about 550,000 distinct CDR3 sequences. Sequencing used blood T cells: a sorted CD56 or NKG2C T cell subset, CD4+ or CD8+ T cells, or bulk PBMC T cells (not recorded which). These receptors all stem from a man aged 18 to 35 in good health.

The V and J genes are TRBV2 and TRBJ2-1; the TCRdb D gene call, TRBD2, has no DNA to confirm it. The germline V gene encodes CDR1 SNHLY and CDR2 FYNNEI. The CDR3 runs to 15 residues. The chain's CDR3 is CASTRARRFSNEQFF.

J is TRBJ2-1 and V is TRBV11-2; TCRdb indicates TRBD2, and absent DNA this call remains unverified. The CDR3 contains 17 residues. The germline V gene encodes CDR1 SGHAT and CDR2 FQNNGV. Here the CDR3 reads CATSSWRESVFYNEQFF.

V and J are TRBV4-2 and TRBJ2-2; TCRdb names TRBD1, which stays unverified in the absence of DNA. Looked up from germline, CDR1 is LGHNA and CDR2 is YNFKEQ. The CDR3 is made up of 16 amino acids. The CDR3 spells CASSQVRTGGTGELFF.

The chain is built from TRBV24-1 and TRBJ2-1; the D call from TCRdb, TRBD2, cannot be confirmed without DNA. The CDR3 is 18 residues long. Germline V gene sequence: CDR1 KGHDR, CDR2 SFDVKD. The chain's CDR3 is CATSAPSGTSGSSNEQFF.

The chain is built from TRBV14 and TRBJ2-2; no DNA is available, so the TRBD2 call from TCRdb remains unchecked. This CDR3 region has 16 residues. Germline loops: CDR1 SGHDN, CDR2 FVKESK. CDR3 protein: CASSQIGGLAAGELFF.